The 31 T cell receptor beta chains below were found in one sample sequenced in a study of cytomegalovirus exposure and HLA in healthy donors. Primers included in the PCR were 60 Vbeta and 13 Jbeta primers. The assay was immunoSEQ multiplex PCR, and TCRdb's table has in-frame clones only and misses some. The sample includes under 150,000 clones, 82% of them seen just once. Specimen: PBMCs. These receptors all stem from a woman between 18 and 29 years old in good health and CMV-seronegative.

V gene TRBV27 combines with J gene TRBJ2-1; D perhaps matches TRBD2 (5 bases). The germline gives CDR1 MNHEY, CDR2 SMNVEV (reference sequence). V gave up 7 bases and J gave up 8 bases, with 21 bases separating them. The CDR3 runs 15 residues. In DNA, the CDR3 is TGTGCCAGCACCTGGCGGGCAGAGGGTTACCATGAGCAGTTCTTC. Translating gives CASTWRAEGYHEQFF.

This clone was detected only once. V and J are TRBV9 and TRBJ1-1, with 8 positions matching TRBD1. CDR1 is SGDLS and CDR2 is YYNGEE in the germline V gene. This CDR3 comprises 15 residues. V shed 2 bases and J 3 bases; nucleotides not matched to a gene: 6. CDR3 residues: CASSVVQGGYTEAFF. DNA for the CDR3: TGTGCCAGCAGCGTTGTACAGGGGGGCTACACTGAAGCTTTCTTT.

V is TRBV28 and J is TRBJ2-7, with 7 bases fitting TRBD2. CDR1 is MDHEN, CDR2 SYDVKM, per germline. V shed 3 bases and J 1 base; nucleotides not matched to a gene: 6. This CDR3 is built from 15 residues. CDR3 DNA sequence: TGTGCCAGCAGTTTCCCCGGGAGGTTGTCCTACGAGCAGTACTTC. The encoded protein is CASSFPGRLSYEQYF.

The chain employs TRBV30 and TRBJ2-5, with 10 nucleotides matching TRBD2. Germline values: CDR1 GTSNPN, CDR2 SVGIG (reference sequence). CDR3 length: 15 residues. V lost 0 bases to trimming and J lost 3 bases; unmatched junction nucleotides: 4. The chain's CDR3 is CAWSVSGGSKETQYF. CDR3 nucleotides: TGTGCCTGGAGTGTTAGCGGGGGGTCCAAAGAGACCCAGTACTTC.

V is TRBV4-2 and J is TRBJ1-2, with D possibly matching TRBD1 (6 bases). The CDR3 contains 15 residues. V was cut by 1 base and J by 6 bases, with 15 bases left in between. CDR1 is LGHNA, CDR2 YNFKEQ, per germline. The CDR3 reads CASSQADSLSHGYTF. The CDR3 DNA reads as TGTGCCAGCAGCCAAGCGGACAGTCTTTCCCATGGCTACACCTTC.

This chain's CDR3 is CASSVRTGINNEKLFF. CDR3 sequence (DNA): TGTGCCAGCAGCGTCCGAACAGGAATTAATAATGAAAAACTGTTTTTT. The V gene is TRBV9, the J gene TRBJ1-4, with D perhaps TRBD1 (5 bases). V lost 2 bases, J lost 4 bases, and 15 bases lay in between. Germline V CDR1 and CDR2: SGDLS, YYNGEE. The CDR3 is 16 amino acids.

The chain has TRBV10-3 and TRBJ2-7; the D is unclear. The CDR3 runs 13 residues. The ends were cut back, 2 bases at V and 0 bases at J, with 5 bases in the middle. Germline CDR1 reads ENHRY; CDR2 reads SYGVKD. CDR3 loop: CAISEGSSYEQYF. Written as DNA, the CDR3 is TGTGCCATCAGTGAGGGCAGCTCCTACGAGCAGTACTTC.

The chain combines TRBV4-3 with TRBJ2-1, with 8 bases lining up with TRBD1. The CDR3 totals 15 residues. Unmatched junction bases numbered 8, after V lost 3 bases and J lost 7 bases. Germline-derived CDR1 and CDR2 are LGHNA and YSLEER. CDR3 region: CASSHFLRTGNEQFF. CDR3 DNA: TGCGCCAGCAGCCACTTTTTGAGGACAGGGAATGAGCAGTTCTTC.

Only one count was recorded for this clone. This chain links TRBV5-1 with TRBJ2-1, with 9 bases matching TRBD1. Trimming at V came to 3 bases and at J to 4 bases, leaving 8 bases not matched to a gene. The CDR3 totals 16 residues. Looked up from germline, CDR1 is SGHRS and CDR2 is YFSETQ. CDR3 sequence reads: CASSSGQGLGYNEQFF. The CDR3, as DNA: TGCGCCAGCAGCTCGGGACAGGGCCTAGGGTACAATGAGCAGTTCTTC. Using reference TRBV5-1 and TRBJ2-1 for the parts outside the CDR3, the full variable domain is KAGVTQTPRYLIKTRGQQVTLSCSPISGHRSVSWYQQTPGQGLQFLFEYFSETQRNKGNFPGRFSGRQFSNSRSEMNVSTLELGDSALYLCASSSGQGLGYNEQFFGPGTRLTVL.

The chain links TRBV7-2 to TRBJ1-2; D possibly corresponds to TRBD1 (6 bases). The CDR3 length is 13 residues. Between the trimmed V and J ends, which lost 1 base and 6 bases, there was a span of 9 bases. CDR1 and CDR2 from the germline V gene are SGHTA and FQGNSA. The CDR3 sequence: CASSLVRQDGYTF. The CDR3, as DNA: TGTGCCAGCAGCTTAGTCCGACAGGATGGCTACACCTTC.

As DNA, the CDR3 is TGCAGCGTTGCGCCCTTAACGGGTCAAGGCTACACCTTC. Translation gives CSVAPLTGQGYTF. This chain joins TRBV29-1 and TRBJ1-2; no firm D call. V was clipped by 4 bases and J by 8 bases, with 17 bases between them. The CDR3 contains 13 residues. The germline gives CDR1 SQVTM, CDR2 ANQGSEA. The variable domain in full, with the rest retrieved from reference TRBV29-1 and TRBJ1-2, is SAVISQKPSRDICQRGTSLTIQCQVDSQVTMMFWYRQQPGQSLTLIATANQGSEATYESGFVIDKFPISRPNLTFSTLTVSNMSPEDSSIYLCSVAPLTGQGYTFGSGTRLTVV.

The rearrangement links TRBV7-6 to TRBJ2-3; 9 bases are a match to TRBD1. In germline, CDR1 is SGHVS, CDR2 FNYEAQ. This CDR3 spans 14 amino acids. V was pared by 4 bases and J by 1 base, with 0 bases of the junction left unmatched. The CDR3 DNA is TGTGCCAGCAGCTGGACAGGGGGCACAGATACGCAGTATTTT. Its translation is CASSWTGGTDTQYF.

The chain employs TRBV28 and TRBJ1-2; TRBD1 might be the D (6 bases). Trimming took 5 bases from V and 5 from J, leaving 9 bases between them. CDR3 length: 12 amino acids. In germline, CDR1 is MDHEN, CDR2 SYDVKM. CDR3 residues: CASSPDSYGYTF. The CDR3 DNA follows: TGTGCCAGCAGTCCGGACAGTTATGGCTACACCTTC.

The CDR3 reads CASSSISTGGQPQHF. DNA of the CDR3: TGTGCCAGCAGCTCTATTTCCACCGGGGGGCAGCCCCAGCATTTT. The chain carries TRBV6-5 and TRBJ1-5, with D maybe TRBD1 (5 bases). Germline V lookup: CDR1 MNHEY, CDR2 SVGAGI. The CDR3 consists of 15 residues. Trimming took 6 bases from V and 7 from J, leaving 19 bases between them.

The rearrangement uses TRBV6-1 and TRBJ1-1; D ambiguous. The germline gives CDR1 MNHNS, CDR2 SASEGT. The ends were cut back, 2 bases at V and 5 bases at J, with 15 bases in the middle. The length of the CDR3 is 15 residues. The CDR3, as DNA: TGTGCCAGCAGTGAAACGGGAATTGGGCCGACTGAAGCTTTCTTT. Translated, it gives CASSETGIGPTEAFF.

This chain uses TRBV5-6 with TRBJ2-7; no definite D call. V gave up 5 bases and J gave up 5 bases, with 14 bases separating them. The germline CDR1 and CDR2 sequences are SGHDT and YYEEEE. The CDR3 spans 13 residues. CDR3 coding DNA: TGTGCCAGCAGGTCTCCAGGCCGGAACGAGCAGTACTTC. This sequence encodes CASRSPGRNEQYF.

CDR3 sequence (DNA): TGTGCCAGCAGTTTACGGGACAGAAATCAGCCCCAGCATTTT. This translates into CASSLRDRNQPQHF. V usage is TRBV6-5 and J usage is TRBJ1-5, with TRBD1 matching 7 bases. With 4 bases clipped from V and 4 bases from J, the junction kept 4 bases outside the gene matches. CDR3 length: 14 amino acids. Germline V gene lookup returns CDR1 MNHEY and CDR2 SVGAGI.

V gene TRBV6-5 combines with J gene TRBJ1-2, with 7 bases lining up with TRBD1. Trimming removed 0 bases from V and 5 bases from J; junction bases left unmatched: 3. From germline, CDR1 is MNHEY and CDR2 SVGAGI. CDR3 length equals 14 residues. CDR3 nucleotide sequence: TGTGCCAGCAGTTACTCGTCAGGGGGTTATGGCTACACCTTC. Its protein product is CASSYSSGGYGYTF.

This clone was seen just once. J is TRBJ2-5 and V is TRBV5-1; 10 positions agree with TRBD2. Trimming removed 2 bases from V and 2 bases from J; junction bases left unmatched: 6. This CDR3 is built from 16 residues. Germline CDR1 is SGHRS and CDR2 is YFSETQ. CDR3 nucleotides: TGCGCCAGCAGCTTAACTAGCGGGGAGTCTCAAGAGACCCAGTACTTC. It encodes CASSLTSGESQETQYF.

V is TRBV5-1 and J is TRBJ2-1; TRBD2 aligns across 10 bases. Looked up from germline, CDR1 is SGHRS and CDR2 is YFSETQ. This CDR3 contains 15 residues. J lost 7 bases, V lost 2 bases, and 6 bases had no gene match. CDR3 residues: CASSFLAGERNEQFF. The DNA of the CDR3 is TGCGCCAGCAGCTTTCTAGCGGGAGAGAGGAATGAGCAGTTCTTC.

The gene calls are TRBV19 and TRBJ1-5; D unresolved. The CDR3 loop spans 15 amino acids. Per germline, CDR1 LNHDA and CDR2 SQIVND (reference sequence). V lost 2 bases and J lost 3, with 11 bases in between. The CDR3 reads CASSIISGNNQPQHF. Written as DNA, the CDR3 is TGTGCCAGTAGTATAATCTCAGGCAACAATCAGCCCCAGCATTTT.

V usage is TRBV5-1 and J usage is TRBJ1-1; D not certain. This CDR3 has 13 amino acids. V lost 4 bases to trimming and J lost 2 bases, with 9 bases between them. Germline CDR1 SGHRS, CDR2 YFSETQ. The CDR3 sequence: CASSLDLNTEAFF. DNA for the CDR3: TGCGCCAGCAGCCTAGACCTTAACACTGAAGCTTTCTTT.

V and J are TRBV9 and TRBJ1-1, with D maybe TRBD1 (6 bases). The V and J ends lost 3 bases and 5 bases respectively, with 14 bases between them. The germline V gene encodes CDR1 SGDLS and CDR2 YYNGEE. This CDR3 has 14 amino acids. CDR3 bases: TGTGCCAGCAGCGCCCTTGTAACAGGGACTGAAGCTTTCTTT. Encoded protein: CASSALVTGTEAFF.

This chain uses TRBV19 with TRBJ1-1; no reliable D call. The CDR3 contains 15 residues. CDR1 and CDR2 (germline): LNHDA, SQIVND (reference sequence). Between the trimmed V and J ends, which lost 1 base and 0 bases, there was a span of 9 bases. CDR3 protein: CASSIASDMNTEAFF. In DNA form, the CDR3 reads TGTGCCAGTAGTATAGCGAGTGACATGAACACTGAAGCTTTCTTT.

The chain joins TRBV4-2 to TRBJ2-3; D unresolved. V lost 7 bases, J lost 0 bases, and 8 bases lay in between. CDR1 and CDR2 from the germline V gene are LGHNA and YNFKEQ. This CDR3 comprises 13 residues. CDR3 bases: TGTGCCAGCACCCTGGGCAGCACAGATACGCAGTATTTT. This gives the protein CASTLGSTDTQYF.

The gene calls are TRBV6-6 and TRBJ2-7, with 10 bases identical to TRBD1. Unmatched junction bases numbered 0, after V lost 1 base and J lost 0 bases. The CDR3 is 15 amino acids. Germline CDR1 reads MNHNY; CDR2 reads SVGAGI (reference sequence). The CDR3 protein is CASSYWDRGSYEQYF. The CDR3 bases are TGTGCCAGCAGTTACTGGGACAGGGGCTCCTACGAGCAGTACTTC.

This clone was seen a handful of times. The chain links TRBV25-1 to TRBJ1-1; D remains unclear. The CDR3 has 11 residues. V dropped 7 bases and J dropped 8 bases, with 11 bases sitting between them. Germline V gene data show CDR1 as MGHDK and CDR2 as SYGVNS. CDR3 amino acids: CASKAGREAFF. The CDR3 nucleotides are TGTGCCAGCAAAGCGGGGAGAGAAGCTTTCTTT.

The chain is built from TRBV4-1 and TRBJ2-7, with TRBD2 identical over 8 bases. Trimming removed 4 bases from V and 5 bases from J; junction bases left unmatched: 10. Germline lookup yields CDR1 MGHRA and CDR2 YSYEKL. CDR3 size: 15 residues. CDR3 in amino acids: CASSPGRGEGDEQYF. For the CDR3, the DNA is TGCGCCAGCAGCCCGGGGCGGGGGGAAGGCGACGAGCAGTACTTC.

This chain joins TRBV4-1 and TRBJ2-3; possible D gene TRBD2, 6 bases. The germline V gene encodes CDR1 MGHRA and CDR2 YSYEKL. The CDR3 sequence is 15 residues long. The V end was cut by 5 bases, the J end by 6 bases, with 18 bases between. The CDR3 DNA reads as TGCGCCAGCAGCATCCGGGATTTGGAGGGGGATACGCAGTATTTT. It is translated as CASSIRDLEGDTQYF.

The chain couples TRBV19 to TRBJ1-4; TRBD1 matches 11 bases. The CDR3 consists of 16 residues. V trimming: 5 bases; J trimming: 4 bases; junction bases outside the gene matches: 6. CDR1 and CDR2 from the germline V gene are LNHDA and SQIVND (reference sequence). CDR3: CASSEGTGGNNEKLFF. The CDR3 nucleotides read TGTGCCAGTAGTGAAGGGACAGGGGGTAATAATGAAAAACTGTTTTTT.

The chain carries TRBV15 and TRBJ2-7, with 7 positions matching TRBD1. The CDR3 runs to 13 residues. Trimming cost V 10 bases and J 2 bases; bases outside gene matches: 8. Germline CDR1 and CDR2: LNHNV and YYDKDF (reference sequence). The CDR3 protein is CAISGDRTYEQYF. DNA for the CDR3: TGTGCCATCTCAGGGGACAGAACCTACGAGCAGTACTTC.